These 25 T cell receptor beta chains share one sample of origin, sequenced in a study of shared clonotypes between healthy human individuals. Sequenced by immunoSEQ multiplex PCR; TCRdb stores in-frame clones only, minus some. The table includes about 1.1 million clones, around 78% detected once. The sample comprised memory CD4+ T cells from PBMCs. As for subset: CD45RA-negative fraction. These TCRs come from a man between 18 and 35 years old in good health. Some clones in this sample may be carry-over from other donors' samples.

The rearrangement joins TRBV4-1 to TRBJ1-5; maybe TRBD1 (6 bases). The germline V gene encodes CDR1 MGHRA and CDR2 YSYEKL. This CDR3 spans 15 amino acids. The V end lost 4 bases, the J end lost 5 bases, and 15 bases lay between the germline ends. This CDR3 is CASSPQGQTDQPQHF. CDR3 nucleotides: TGCGCCAGCAGCCCTCAAGGACAGACGGATCAGCCCCAGCATTTT.

The chain is built from TRBV4-1 and TRBJ1-1, with D hard to call. Germline lookup yields CDR1 MGHRA and CDR2 YSYEKL. This CDR3 comprises 19 residues. The germline V and J ends were trimmed by 0 bases and 2 bases, with 22 bases remaining between them. The CDR3 spells CASSQDPLKTGRPNTEAFF. CDR3 sequence (DNA): TGCGCCAGCAGCCAAGATCCCCTTAAAACCGGACGGCCCAACACTGAAGCTTTCTTT.

The chain has TRBV5-1 and TRBJ2-2, with TRBD2 matching over 8 bases. The germline gives CDR1 SGHRS, CDR2 YFSETQ. CDR3 length equals 15 residues. Unmatched junction bases numbered 9, after V lost 5 bases and J lost 6 bases. The CDR3 sequence: CASRGFAGGPGELFF. In DNA form, the CDR3 reads TGCGCCAGCAGGGGGTTTGCGGGAGGACCCGGGGAGCTGTTTTTT.

J is TRBJ2-1 and V is TRBV14, with 8 bases matching TRBD2. The V gene end was trimmed by 2 bases and the J gene end by 2 bases; junction bases not matched to a gene: 2. The CDR3 extends over 15 amino acids. Per the germline V gene, CDR1 is SGHDN and CDR2 is FVKESK. The CDR3 DNA sequence: TGTGCCAGCAGCCAAAAGGGACTAGCCTACAATGAGCAGTTCTTC. It specifies CASSQKGLAYNEQFF.

CDR3 sequence (DNA): TGCAGCGTTGAACTCGGAGTCTATGGCTACACCTTC. Encoded protein: CSVELGVYGYTF. This rearrangement joins TRBV29-1 to TRBJ1-2; D ambiguous. The V end was cut by 2 bases, the J end by 4 bases, with 8 bases between. Germline values: CDR1 SQVTM, CDR2 ANQGSEA. There are 12 residues in the CDR3.

The V gene is TRBV6-1, the J gene TRBJ2-7, with no clear D. CDR1 and CDR2 from the germline V gene are MNHNS and SASEGT. The V end was cut by 7 bases, the J end by 3 bases, with 13 bases between. The CDR3 is made up of 13 amino acids. Here the CDR3 DNA reads TGTGCCAGCACCCTACCCAAGGGCTACGAGCAGTACTTC. Amino acids: CASTLPKGYEQYF.

The chain is built from TRBV6-1 and TRBJ2-5; D call uncertain. The J call could be wrong; TRBJ2-7 is a better fit for the DNA end. The CDR3 is 11 amino acids. Germline V gives CDR1 MNHNS, CDR2 SASEGT. The CDR3 nucleotides are TGTGCCAGCGACGACATCTACGAGCAGTACTTC. Protein sequence: CASDDIYEQYF.

The chain uses TRBV27 and TRBJ2-3; D may be TRBD2 (6 bases). The germline CDR1 and CDR2 sequences are MNHEY and SMNVEV (reference sequence). CDR3 size: 12 residues. Trimming stripped 5 bases from V and 10 bases from J, with 13 bases between. CDR3 nucleotide sequence: TGTGCCAGCAGTGCCAGCCAGCGGGCGCAGTATTTT. It specifies CASSASQRAQYF.

This clone was seen a single time. This CDR3 is CASSERGDRAKNIQYF. The CDR3 bases are TGTGCCAGCAGCGAAAGAGGGGACAGGGCCAAAAACATTCAGTACTTC. The chain uses TRBV7-3 and TRBJ2-4; 8 bases fit TRBD1. Germline CDR1 is SGHTA and CDR2 is FQGTGA. This CDR3 is 16 amino acids long. V shed 5 bases, J shed 1 base, and the junction held 7 bases outside the gene matches.

V usage is TRBV6-5 and J usage is TRBJ2-1; 7 bases fit TRBD1. Germline V gene sequence: CDR1 MNHEY, CDR2 SVGAGI. J was trimmed by 0 bases and V by 5 bases; bases with no gene match: 4. The CDR3 covers 15 residues. The chain's CDR3 is CASSAQGTSYNEQFF. CDR3 nucleotide sequence: TGTGCCAGCAGTGCACAGGGGACCTCCTACAATGAGCAGTTCTTC.

The rearrangement uses TRBV5-1 and TRBJ2-5; TRBD2 matches at 7 bases. Germline V gene sequence: CDR1 SGHRS, CDR2 YFSETQ. V lost 4 bases, J lost 5 bases, and 5 bases stayed unmatched. The CDR3 has 13 residues. This chain's CDR3 is CASSPAGEETQYF. The DNA for the CDR3 is TGCGCCAGCAGCCCCGCGGGGGAGGAGACCCAGTACTTC.

A word on this clone: This may be a read error, as it is one base from a much larger clone. The V gene is TRBV5-4, the J gene TRBJ1-5; D is unclear. V lost 4 bases to trimming and J lost 3 bases, with 5 bases between them. Germline CDR1 is SGHNT and CDR2 is YYREEE (reference sequence). This CDR3 comprises 12 residues. The CDR3: CASSQNNQPQHF. The CDR3 nucleotides read TGTGCCAGCAGCCAAAACAATCAGCCCCAGCATTTT.

The rearrangement links TRBV5-5 to TRBJ1-3; D is undetermined. The CDR3 is 17 residues long. Per the germline V gene, CDR1 is SGHKS and CDR2 is YYEKEE (reference sequence). With 0 bases removed from V and 0 bases from J, the gap between germline ends came to 13 bases. The CDR3 loop reads CASSLAIAGDSGNTIYF. The CDR3 DNA is TGTGCCAGCAGCTTGGCCATTGCGGGCGACTCTGGAAACACCATATATTTT. Filled out from reference TRBV5-5 and TRBJ1-3, the complete variable domain reads DAGVTQSPTHLIKTRGQQVTLRCSPISGHKSVSWYQQVLGQGPQFIFQYYEKEERGRGNFPDRFSARQFPNYSSELNVNALLLGDSALYLCASSLAIAGDSGNTIYFGEGSWLTVV.

CDR3 DNA sequence: TGCGCCAGCAGCTTGAATTTAGGTTACGAGCAGTACTTC. It yields the protein CASSLNLGYEQYF. The chain has TRBV5-1 and TRBJ2-7; D gene ambiguous. The germline V gene encodes CDR1 SGHRS and CDR2 YFSETQ. There are 13 residues in the CDR3. The V end was cut by 1 base, the J end by 4 bases, with 9 bases between.

V and J are TRBV6-1 and TRBJ2-3; TRBD2 matches 9 bases. The CDR3 has 16 residues. Germline trimming cut 4 bases from V and 6 bases from J; bases unmatched to any gene: 11. CDR1 and CDR2 from the germline V gene are MNHNS and SASEGT. CDR3 nucleotides: TGTGCCAGCAGTGCAACCGGGACTAGCTTTGGTGATACGCAGTATTTT. It encodes CASSATGTSFGDTQYF.

This clone was detected once. The chain links TRBV5-1 to TRBJ2-3; 7 nucleotides line up with TRBD1. Germline loops: CDR1 SGHRS, CDR2 YFSETQ. This CDR3 comprises 17 residues. With V trimmed by 2 bases and J by 1 base, 10 bases remained unmatched. CDR3 protein: CASSFVLITGGTDTQYF. CDR3 bases: TGCGCCAGCAGCTTCGTACTGATCACAGGGGGCACAGATACGCAGTATTTT.

The chain couples TRBV15 to TRBJ2-1; D not resolved. Trimming removed 5 bases from V and 4 bases from J, with 6 bases in between. Germline assignment: CDR1 LNHNV and CDR2 YYDKDF (reference sequence). The CDR3 contains 12 residues. The CDR3 sequence is CATSDGYNEQFF. The CDR3 region has the DNA TGTGCCACCAGCGACGGATACAATGAGCAGTTCTTC.

The J gene is TRBJ1-1, the V gene TRBV2; D gene uncertain. The V end lost 6 bases, the J end lost 4 bases, and 12 bases lay between the germline ends. Germline V gives CDR1 SNHLY, CDR2 FYNNEI. The CDR3 is made up of 13 amino acids. In DNA form, the CDR3 reads TGTGCCAGCAGCCAACAGAGGGCCACTGAAGCTTTCTTT. Residues: CASSQQRATEAFF.

This chain joins TRBV28 and TRBJ2-1; the match to TRBD2 covers 12 bases. The CDR3 is 15 amino acids. The germline gives CDR1 MDHEN, CDR2 SYDVKM. V shed 3 bases and J 7 bases; nucleotides not matched to a gene: 4. The CDR3 is CASSFLGLAGNEQFF. In DNA form, the CDR3 reads TGTGCCAGCAGTTTCCTCGGACTAGCGGGGAATGAGCAGTTCTTC.

This rearrangement joins TRBV7-9 to TRBJ2-5, with D possibly matching TRBD2 (6 bases). The CDR3 is made up of 17 amino acids. Germline-derived CDR1 and CDR2 are SEHNR and FQNEAQ (reference sequence). Trimming took off 7 bases at V and 5 bases at J, with 26 bases between the two ends. The CDR3 region has the DNA TGTGCCAGCACCTCAGTCGGGGGTCGACCAGGGTGGGAGACCCAGTACTTC. This translates into CASTSVGGRPGWETQYF.

The V gene is TRBV7-9, the J gene TRBJ2-3; 14 nucleotides align to TRBD2. CDR3 size: 18 residues. The junction had 3 bases not matched to a gene; V was cut back by 1 base and J by 0 bases. Germline CDR1 SEHNR, CDR2 FQNEAQ (reference sequence). As DNA, the CDR3 is TGTGCCAGCAGCTTAGGGACTAGCGGGAGGCCAAGCACAGATACGCAGTATTTT. It specifies CASSLGTSGRPSTDTQYF.

This clone was picked up a small number of times. The chain is built from TRBV2 and TRBJ2-5; the D gene could be TRBD1 or TRBD2 (5 bases each). Germline V gene sequence: CDR1 SNHLY, CDR2 FYNNEI. This CDR3 is built from 13 residues. V dropped 8 bases and J dropped 3 bases, with 13 bases sitting between them. The CDR3 here is CASYRDAEETQYF. In nucleotides, the CDR3 is TGTGCCAGCTACCGGGACGCAGAAGAGACCCAGTACTTC.

V and J are TRBV29-1 and TRBJ1-5; a weak D match, TRBD1 (5 bases). CDR1 is SQVTM and CDR2 is ANQGSEA in the germline V gene. Trimming removed 4 bases at V and 7 bases at J, with 11 bases between. This CDR3 region has 12 residues. The CDR3: CSVGQGGQPQHF. The CDR3 bases are TGCAGCGTTGGGCAGGGCGGACAGCCCCAGCATTTT.

This chain joins TRBV7-8 and TRBJ2-3, with D unresolved. The germline V gene has CDR1 SGHVS and CDR2 FQNEAQ. The CDR3 sequence is 12 residues long. Trimming stripped 3 bases from V and 2 bases from J, with 3 bases between. This CDR3 reads CASSFPTDTQYF. As DNA, the CDR3 is TGTGCCAGCAGCTTCCCCACAGATACGCAGTATTTT.

The table lists this clone with a count of one. The chain couples TRBV28 to TRBJ1-3, with 10 bases aligning to TRBD1. V dropped 5 bases and J dropped 4; count of bases not matched to a gene: 5. The CDR3 spans 15 residues. CDR1 is MDHEN and CDR2 is SYDVKM in the germline V gene. This chain's CDR3 is CASSRTGGRGNTIYF. The DNA of the CDR3 is TGTGCCAGCAGTAGGACAGGGGGAAGAGGAAACACCATATATTTT.